This is a list of T cell receptor beta chains from one sample in a study of beta chain features in type 1 diabetes. Clones were read by immunoSEQ multiplex PCR, and TCRdb kept only the in-frame ones, dropping some. This repertoire shows 350,000 to 450,000 clones, more than 12% found once; its top ten account for around 0.02%. Sequenced material: naive CD4+ T cells from blood. These receptors all come from a woman under 30 in good health. Each CDR3 is given with its conserved first and last residue. Fields, in order: D gene, clone size, V gene, J gene, CDR3 protein, CDR3 DNA. A D gene is named only where the DNA matches it firmly. Some rows mark clone size as missing; the rest say once, few, many or name a class of expanded clone.

TRBD2,NA,TRBV11-3,TRBJ2-1,CASSQRRAGASHNEQFF,TGTGCCAGCAGCCAACGGCGGGCGGGAGCTTCTCACAATGAGCAGTTCTTC
TRBD1,few,TRBV27,TRBJ1-1,CASSLWSQGAKGNTEAFF,TGTGCCAGCAGTTTATGGTCCCAGGGGGCGAAGGGGAACACTGAAGCTTTCTTT
TRBD1,few,TRBV5-1,TRBJ2-1,CASSRSTGIRNNEQFF,TGCGCCAGCAGCCGGTCGACAGGGATACGGAACAATGAGCAGTTCTTC
NA,few,TRBV29-1,TRBJ2-3,CSATRGSGDTDTQYF,TGCAGCGCCACCCGGGGGAGTGGGGACACAGATACGCAGTATTTT
TRBD2,few,TRBV7-9,TRBJ2-3,CASSPRAGVMTDTQYF,TGTGCCAGCAGCCCGCGGGCGGGAGTAATGACAGATACGCAGTATTTT
TRBD1,few,TRBV4-2,TRBJ2-2,CASSQDLRTGAGELFF,TGTGCCAGCAGCCAAGATCTACGGACAGGGGCCGGGGAGCTGTTTTTT
NA,NA,TRBV30,TRBJ2-3,CAWTEGLSDTQYF,TGTGCCTGGACCGAAGGACTGTCAGATACGCAGTATTTT
NA,NA,TRBV2,TRBJ1-2,CASSGHYGYTF,TGTGCCAGCAGTGGGCACTATGGCTACACCTTC
NA,few,TRBV30,TRBJ2-1,CAWSVTRLPYNEQFF,TGTGCCTGGAGTGTGACGCGGCTCCCCTACAATGAGCAGTTCTTC
NA,few,TRBV5-5,TRBJ2-7,CASSLARAPGDEQYF,TGTGCCAGCAGCTTGGCCAGGGCCCCTGGCGACGAGCAGTACTTC
NA,few,TRBV7-9,TRBJ2-6,CASSSRNVLTF,TGTGCCAGCAGCTCCAGAAACGTCCTGACTTTC
NA,NA,TRBV10-3,TRBJ2-3,CAIRVQGADTQYF,TGTGCCATCAGGGTCCAGGGCGCAGATACGCAGTATTTT
NA,NA,TRBV5-1,TRBJ2-1,CASSPQGRVSYNEQFF,TGCGCCAGCAGCCCGCAGGGGAGGGTCTCCTACAATGAGCAGTTCTTC
NA,NA,TRBV7-2,TRBJ2-7,CASSLGGSAYEQYF,TGTGCCAGCAGCTTAGGGGGCTCGGCTTACGAGCAGTACTTC
NA,few,TRBV18,TRBJ2-1,CASSPSRGSNEQFF,TGTGCCAGCTCACCAAGTAGGGGTTCCAATGAGCAGTTCTTC
NA,NA,TRBV7-8,TRBJ2-6,CASSLAGIGGAGANVLTF,TGTGCCAGCAGCTTAGCGGGTATCGGGGGAGCCGGGGCCAACGTCCTGACTTTC
NA,few,TRBV30,TRBJ2-1,CAWAPGRGSSYNEQFF,TGTGCCTGGGCACCGGGACGGGGGAGCTCCTACAATGAGCAGTTCTTC
TRBD2,few,TRBV9,TRBJ2-1,CASSVGGREYNEQFF,TGTGCCAGCAGCGTAGGCGGGAGAGAATACAATGAGCAGTTCTTC
TRBD1,NA,TRBV29-1,TRBJ1-2,CSSGTGMDYGYTF,TGCAGTTCCGGGACAGGAATGGACTATGGCTACACCTTC
NA,NA,TRBV29-1,TRBJ1-1,CSVGHQGPNTEAFF,TGCAGCGTTGGACACCAGGGGCCGAACACTGAAGCTTTCTTT
NA,few,TRBV5-1,TRBJ2-7,CASSLISGPTYEQYF,TGCGCCAGCAGCTTGATCAGCGGGCCTACCTACGAGCAGTACTTC
TRBD2,few,TRBV25-1,TRBJ2-7,CASRGGSYEQYF,TGTGCCAGCAGAGGCGGGAGTTACGAGCAGTACTTC
NA,NA,TRBV4-2,TRBJ2-6,CASSQDARASLGPGANVLTF,TGTGCCAGCAGCCAAGATGCCAGGGCATCATTAGGCCCTGGGGCCAACGTCCTGACTTTC
NA,NA,TRBV15,TRBJ2-2,CATSKGSGAGELFF,TGTGCCACCAGCAAGGGATCGGGGGCCGGGGAGCTGTTTTTT
NA,NA,TRBV21-1,TRBJ2-1,CASSKAGGGSSYNEQFF,TGTGCCAGCAGCAAAGCGGGCGGAGGAAGCTCCTACAATGAGCAGTTCTTC
TRBD1,few,TRBV28,TRBJ1-4,CASSRGQKLFF,TGTGCCAGCAGTCGGGGACAGAAACTGTTTTTT
TRBD2,NA,TRBV4-2,TRBJ2-2,CASSQDEDGRAHGELFF,TGTGCCAGCAGCCAAGATGAGGACGGGAGGGCCCACGGGGAGCTGTTTTTT
TRBD2,few,TRBV30,TRBJ2-3,CAWVAGAGTDTQYF,TGTGCCTGGGTAGCGGGTGCTGGCACAGATACGCAGTATTTT
TRBD2,NA,TRBV4-2,TRBJ2-7,CASSQGTSGTYEQYF,TGTGCCAGCAGCCAAGGGACTAGCGGCACCTACGAGCAGTACTTC
NA,NA,TRBV29-1,TRBJ2-3,CSVVAADTQYF,TGCAGCGTTGTAGCGGCAGATACGCAGTATTTT
TRBD2,NA,TRBV5-1,TRBJ2-3,CASGGLAGTDTQYF,TGCGCCAGCGGGGGACTAGCGGGCACAGATACGCAGTATTTT
NA,NA,TRBV5-1,TRBJ2-3,CASSLARNTDTQYF,TGCGCCAGCAGCTTAGCGCGGAACACAGATACGCAGTATTTT
TRBD2,few,TRBV10-3,TRBJ2-1,CAISPGLAGKGNEQFF,TGTGCCATCAGTCCCGGACTAGCGGGAAAGGGGAATGAGCAGTTCTTC
NA,few,TRBV9,TRBJ1-4,CASSVSWRNEKLFF,TGTGCCAGCAGCGTATCCTGGAGGAATGAAAAACTGTTTTTT
TRBD1,NA,TRBV27,TRBJ1-4,CASSGTDRRGEKLFF,TGTGCCAGCAGTGGAACGGACAGGAGGGGAGAAAAACTGTTTTTT
NA,few,TRBV7-2,TRBJ2-5,CASSPFLETQYF,TGTGCCAGCAGCCCCTTCCTAGAGACCCAGTACTTC
TRBD2,few,TRBV7-8,TRBJ2-1,CASSISGDYNEQFF,TGTGCCAGCAGCATTAGCGGGGACTACAATGAGCAGTTCTTC
NA,once,TRBV4-1,TRBJ2-1,CASSQALTSNIYNEQFF,TGCGCCAGCAGCCAAGCTCTCACTAGTAATATTTACAATGAGCAGTTCTTC
TRBD1,few,TRBV5-1,TRBJ2-7,CASSFGGQALYEQYF,TGCGCCAGCAGCTTCGGGGGACAGGCACTTTACGAGCAGTACTTC
NA,few,TRBV5-1,TRBJ2-3,CASSSGGNTDTQYF,TGCGCCAGCAGCTCAGGGGGGAACACAGATACGCAGTATTTT
TRBD1,NA,TRBV7-2,TRBJ2-5,CASSFIQGAPRTRSQYF,TGTGCCAGCAGCTTCATCCAGGGGGCTCCTCGGACGCGGTCCCAGTACTTC
NA,few,TRBV28,TRBJ2-1,CVSSFPRAEQFF,TGTGTCAGCAGTTTCCCCCGAGCCGAGCAGTTCTTC
TRBD2,few,TRBV18,TRBJ2-1,CASSPPASGYSYNEQFF,TGTGCCAGCTCACCCCCGGCTAGCGGGTACTCCTACAATGAGCAGTTCTTC
NA,NA,TRBV28,TRBJ1-5,CASSPQGKPQHF,TGTGCCAGCAGTCCCCAGGGAAAGCCCCAGCATTTT
NA,NA,TRBV4-1,TRBJ2-6,CASSRQGGSGANVLTF,TGCGCCAGCAGCCGACAGGGAGGCTCTGGGGCCAACGTCCTGACTTTC
NA,NA,TRBV19,TRBJ2-3,CASSPGLSTDTQYF,TGTGCCAGTAGTCCCGGACTCTCCACAGATACGCAGTATTTT
TRBD2,NA,TRBV5-1,TRBJ2-7,CASSLGGTTGTSGVYEQYF,TGCGCCAGCAGCTTGGGTGGGACAACCGGGACTAGCGGGGTCTACGAGCAGTACTTC
TRBD2,NA,TRBV30,TRBJ2-6,CAWNRGVDSGANVLTF,TGTGCCTGGAACCGGGGGGTGGACTCTGGGGCCAACGTCCTGACTTTC
TRBD1,few,TRBV25-1,TRBJ1-2,CASSDDRGSFYGYTF,TGTGCCAGCAGTGATGACAGGGGGAGTTTTTATGGCTACACCTTC
NA,few,TRBV18,TRBJ2-1,CASSPVREILGFYNEQFF,TGTGCCAGCTCACCAGTTCGTGAGATTCTGGGCTTCTACAATGAGCAGTTCTTC
NA,few,TRBV30,TRBJ1-5,CAWSRGSNQPQHF,TGTGCCTGGAGTAGGGGAAGCAATCAGCCCCAGCATTTT
NA,few,TRBV5-1,TRBJ2-2,CASSLGTNTGELFF,TGCGCCAGCAGCTTGGGGACAAACACCGGGGAGCTGTTTTTT
NA,NA,TRBV18,TRBJ2-5,CASSGMVAGETQYF,TGTGCCAGCTCCGGGATGGTAGCTGGGGAGACCCAGTACTTC
TRBD2,few,TRBV30,TRBJ2-7,CAWSVLGGRAYEQYF,TGTGCCTGGAGTGTACTTGGCGGGAGGGCCTACGAGCAGTACTTC
TRBD1,few,TRBV7-9,TRBJ1-2,CASSLAGGGHGYTF,TGTGCCAGCAGCTTGGCAGGGGGCGGTCATGGCTACACCTTC